This T cell receptor (beta chain) came from a study of blood T cell repertoires in COVID-19. The germline V gene has CDR1 SQVTM and CDR2 ANQGSEA. The CDR3 totals 12 residues. After removal of 7 bases from V and 2 bases from J, the junction contained 2 bases not matched to a gene. How the authors handled the data: The authors estimated nucleated cell counts from reference gene primer amplification. TCRdb's table, derived via immunoSEQ multiplex PCR, lists solely in-frame clones and lacks some. V and J calls plus clone size are reproduced from that table; the DNA served to infer D and trimming. Seen here are about 320,000 clones, around 92% observed once, and the top ten hold 5% to 7%.

Sequences were obtained from peripheral blood. This receptor was obtained from a man in his late teens or twenties who had recovered from COVID-19. The chain carries TRBV29-1 and TRBJ2-3, with 8 bases aligning to TRBD2. CDR3 protein: CSGGLVTDTQYF. The CDR3, as DNA: TGCAGCGGGGGACTAGTCACAGATACGCAGTATTTT.